A single sample is the source of the 18 T cell receptor beta chains below, sequenced in a study of technical replicates of blood from a handful of donors. Profiled with immunoSEQ multiplex PCR; TCRdb holds only in-frame clones, not every one. Here the sample spans approximately 79,000 clones, about 97% being singletons. The sample taken for sequencing was T cells isolated from PBMCs. All receptors derive from a human donor in good health.

This rearrangement joins TRBV11-2 to TRBJ1-1; 7 positions match TRBD1. CDR1 and CDR2 from the germline V gene are SGHAT and FQNNGV. Trimming removed 3 bases from V and 4 bases from J; junction bases left unmatched: 8. CDR3 length: 15 amino acids. The CDR3 protein is CASSLGTAAVTEAFF. Written as DNA, the CDR3 is TGTGCCAGCAGCTTGGGGACAGCCGCGGTCACTGAAGCTTTCTTT.

V gene TRBV15 combines with J gene TRBJ1-5; a possible D gene is TRBD1 (5 bases). Germline V CDR1 and CDR2: LNHNV, YYDKDF (reference sequence). This CDR3 comprises 14 residues. V lost 5 bases and J 7 bases, leaving 15 bases between the germline ends. CDR3 DNA sequence: TGTGCCACCAGCTCCTGGGGGGAACACCAGCCCCAGCATTTT. It is translated as CATSSWGEHQPQHF.

The chain carries TRBV7-9 and TRBJ2-1; 10 positions match TRBD1. This CDR3 has 15 amino acids. Germline V gene sequence: CDR1 SEHNR, CDR2 FQNEAQ (reference sequence). Trimming cost V 6 bases and J 5 bases; bases outside gene matches: 7. In DNA, the CDR3 is TGTGCCAGCAGGAAGGGGGACAGGGGCCACAATGAGCAGTTCTTC. This translates into CASRKGDRGHNEQFF.

The V and J genes are TRBV5-6 and TRBJ1-3, with unresolved D. The CDR3 has 14 residues. Germline V lookup: CDR1 SGHDT, CDR2 YYEEEE. Between the trimmed V and J ends, which lost 1 base and 4 bases, there was a span of 9 bases. CDR3 coding DNA: TGTGCCAGCAGCTTGCGGTCTAGCGGAAACACCATATATTTT. Translated, it gives CASSLRSSGNTIYF.

The chain recombines TRBV9 with TRBJ2-1, with no clear D. V gave up 0 bases and J gave up 7 bases, with 5 bases separating them. CDR3 size: 12 residues. The V gene's germline CDR1 is SGDLS and CDR2 YYNGEE. The chain's CDR3 is CASSVARNEQFF. Here the CDR3 DNA reads TGTGCCAGCAGCGTAGCTAGAAATGAGCAGTTCTTC. The entire variable domain, with the rest obtained from reference TRBV9 and TRBJ2-1, is as follows: DSGVTQTPKHLITATGQRVTLRCSPRSGDLSVYWYQQSLDQGLQFLIQYYNGEERAKGNILERFSAQQFPDLHSELNLSSLELGDSALYFCASSVARNEQFFGPGTRLTVL.

This sequence joins TRBV27 and TRBJ1-1; D is undetermined. The CDR3 is 14 amino acids. V lost 0 bases, J lost 4 bases, and 9 bases lay in between. CDR1 MNHEY and CDR2 SMNVEV come from the germline V gene (reference sequence). The CDR3 here is CASSLSRAGTEAFF. Here the CDR3 DNA reads TGTGCCAGCAGTTTATCGCGAGCGGGCACTGAAGCTTTCTTT.

About this clone: Distinct nucleotide sequences in the sample also encode this CDR3. J is TRBJ2-3 and V is TRBV5-1; 9 positions match TRBD2. CDR3 length equals 16 residues. The V segment lost 2 bases and the J segment 0 bases; nucleotides outside the gene matches: 4. Germline CDR1 reads SGHRS; CDR2 reads YFSETQ. The CDR3 bases are TGCGCCAGCAGCTTAGGCGGGAGGGCCAGCACAGATACGCAGTATTTT. Protein: CASSLGGRASTDTQYF.

The rearrangement links TRBV29-1 to TRBJ2-3; 10 nucleotides match TRBD2. Germline CDR1 is SQVTM and CDR2 is ANQGSEA. The V segment lost 6 bases and the J segment 2 bases; nucleotides outside the gene matches: 17. CDR3 length equals 18 residues. CDR3 DNA sequence: TGCAGCGTCGAATCGGGCGGGCTAGCGGGAGAGACCACAGATACGCAGTATTTT. Amino acid sequence: CSVESGGLAGETTDTQYF.

The chain uses TRBV28 and TRBJ2-1, with no clear D. The V and J ends lost 5 bases and 9 bases respectively, with 8 bases between them. Germline values: CDR1 MDHEN, CDR2 SYDVKM. The CDR3 runs 11 residues. The CDR3 loop reads CASSLSREQFF. CDR3 DNA: TGTGCCAGCAGTCTTAGTCGTGAGCAGTTCTTC.

The chain uses TRBV6-6 and TRBJ1-2, with 10 bases lining up with TRBD1. The ends lost 2 bases at V and 8 bases at J; junction bases unmatched: 5. This CDR3 spans 14 amino acids. CDR1 is MNHNY, CDR2 SVGAGI, per germline (reference sequence). CDR3 in amino acids: CASSYPGQGYGYTF. CDR3 coding DNA: TGTGCCAGCAGTTACCCGGGACAGGGGTACGGCTACACCTTC.

V and J are TRBV6-5 and TRBJ2-7, with 11 bases identical to TRBD2. CDR1 MNHEY and CDR2 SVGAGI come from the germline V gene. V was clipped by 1 base and J by 3 bases; unmatched bases: 2. The CDR3 spans 15 residues. CDR3 loop: CASSYLGTSGYEQYF. The CDR3 region has the DNA TGTGCCAGCAGTTACTTGGGGACTAGCGGCTACGAGCAGTACTTC.

V is TRBV6-5 and J is TRBJ1-5; 10 bases are a match to TRBD1. The CDR3 is 14 amino acids. Germline trimming cut 5 bases from V and 4 bases from J; bases unmatched to any gene: 2. In germline, CDR1 is MNHEY, CDR2 SVGAGI. The CDR3 region is CASSPGQGNQPQHF. Written as DNA, the CDR3 is TGTGCCAGCAGTCCGGGACAGGGGAATCAGCCCCAGCATTTT.

The chain has TRBV2 and TRBJ1-2; TRBD1 is a possible D gene (5 bases). The CDR3 is made up of 14 amino acids. Between the trimmed V and J ends, which lost 7 bases and 7 bases, there was a span of 19 bases. Per the germline V gene, CDR1 is SNHLY and CDR2 is FYNNEI. CDR3 amino acids: CASTGEGIVGGYTF. CDR3 DNA sequence: TGTGCCAGCACGGGGGAGGGGATCGTAGGTGGCTACACCTTC.

DNA for the CDR3: TGTGCCAGTAGTTTAAACCACTTAGCGATCACCGGGGAGCTGTTTTTT. This encodes CASSLNHLAITGELFF. This chain uses TRBV19 with TRBJ2-2, with D possibly TRBD2 on 5 matching bases. CDR3 length: 16 amino acids. V gave up 5 bases and J gave up 4 bases, with 17 bases separating them. Per germline, CDR1 LNHDA and CDR2 SQIVND (reference sequence).

This chain links TRBV30 with TRBJ1-4; D not certain. V was cut by 4 bases and J by 5 bases, with 5 bases left in between. The CDR3 contains 11 residues. CDR1 is GTSNPN, CDR2 SVGIG, per germline (reference sequence). DNA for the CDR3: TGTGCCTGGAAACAGAATGAAAAACTGTTTTTT. This translates into CAWKQNEKLFF.

The rearrangement joins TRBV4-1 to TRBJ1-5; D gene uncertain. Germline CDR1 is MGHRA and CDR2 is YSYEKL. This CDR3 has 15 residues. Trimming removed 0 bases at V and 6 bases at J, with 12 bases between. CDR3 nucleotide sequence: TGCGCCAGCAGCCAAGATAATAGGGAGGCTCAGCCCCAGCATTTT. It encodes CASSQDNREAQPQHF.

V and J are TRBV2 and TRBJ1-1; no clear D. The V end was cut by 2 bases, the J end by 1 base, with 2 bases between. The CDR3 sequence is 12 residues long. Germline V CDR1 and CDR2: SNHLY, FYNNEI. CDR3 region: CASSERNTEAFF. CDR3 nucleotide sequence: TGTGCCAGCAGTGAACGGAACACTGAAGCTTTCTTT. Using reference TRBV2 and TRBJ1-1 for the parts outside the CDR3, the full variable domain is EPEVTQTPSHQVTQMGQEVILRCVPISNHLYFYWYRQILGQKVEFLVSFYNNEISEKSEIFDDQFSVERPDGSNFTLKIRSTKLEDSAMYFCASSERNTEAFFGQGTRLTVV.

The chain employs TRBV4-3 and TRBJ1-4; D is undetermined. Germline CDR1 reads LGHNA; CDR2 reads YSLEER. Trimming shortened V by 1 base and J by 11 bases, and 20 bases separated the two germline ends. The CDR3 has 16 amino acids. This chain's CDR3 is CASSQARSSAGGKLFF. The CDR3 nucleotides are TGCGCCAGCAGCCAAGCCCGGTCATCAGCGGGCGGGAAACTGTTTTTT.